The 16 T cell receptor beta chains in this list originate from one sample, sequenced in a study of blood T cell repertoires in COVID-19. Generated by immunoSEQ multiplex PCR, the TCRdb table keeps only in-frame clones and is missing some. The repertoire holds around 230,000 clones, with about 91% as singletons. The material sequenced was PBMCs or T cells enriched from blood (not recorded which). These receptors all come from a woman aged 35 to 49 with acute COVID-19.

This sequence joins TRBV19 and TRBJ1-2; 10 nucleotides align to TRBD1. Germline V CDR1 and CDR2: LNHDA, SQIVND (reference sequence). This CDR3 is built from 13 residues. Trimming took 4 bases from V and 7 from J; bases not matched to a gene: 3. The CDR3 DNA follows: TGTGCCAGTAGTACGACAGGGGGCCTTGGCTACACCTTC. Protein product: CASSTTGGLGYTF.

The chain uses TRBV6-5 and TRBJ2-5; D may be TRBD1 (6 bases). The CDR3 loop spans 15 amino acids. CDR1 and CDR2 from the germline V gene are MNHEY and SVGAGI. V was shortened by 2 bases and J by 4 bases, with 14 bases between the two germline ends. The CDR3 coding sequence is TGTGCCAGCAGTTACGACGTCAGGGGCAGAGAGACCCAGTACTTC. Protein product: CASSYDVRGRETQYF.

The rearrangement joins TRBV6-5 to TRBJ1-5, with D possibly matching TRBD1 (5 bases). The CDR3 has 13 residues. Germline V gives CDR1 MNHEY, CDR2 SVGAGI. V gave up 6 bases and J gave up 4 bases, with 10 bases separating them. CDR3 in DNA: TGTGCCAGCAGCTTGACAGCTAATCAGCCCCAGCATTTT. Translation gives CASSLTANQPQHF.

The rearrangement joins TRBV7-6 to TRBJ2-3, with 14 positions matching TRBD2. The CDR3 has 17 amino acids. Trimming took 1 base from V and 2 from J; bases not matched to a gene: 2. Germline V gene lookup returns CDR1 SGHVS and CDR2 FNYEAQ. The DNA for the CDR3 is TGTGCCAGCAGCTTAGGACTAGCGGGGGGGTACACAGATACGCAGTATTTT. Protein sequence: CASSLGLAGGYTDTQYF.

CDR3 sequence (DNA): TGTGCCATCAGTGGACAGGGGGCGAACACAGATACGCAGTATTTT. Amino acid sequence: CAISGQGANTDTQYF. The J gene is TRBJ2-3, the V gene TRBV10-3; 10 positions agree with TRBD1. The CDR3 covers 15 residues. V lost 4 bases, J lost 2 bases, and 3 bases stayed unmatched. The germline gives CDR1 ENHRY, CDR2 SYGVKD.

CDR3 in amino acids: CASSPPNALNFNSPLHF. For the CDR3, the DNA is TGTGCCAGCTCACCACCGAACGCACTAAACTTTAATTCACCCCTCCACTTT. The J gene is TRBJ1-6, the V gene TRBV18; D not certain. V was shortened by 0 bases and J by 6 bases, with 15 bases between the two germline ends. CDR1 is KGHSH, CDR2 LQKENI, per germline. This CDR3 region has 17 residues.

This chain uses TRBV19 with TRBJ1-3; D gene ambiguous. The V end lost 7 bases, the J end lost 2 bases, and 12 bases lay between the germline ends. The germline V gene encodes CDR1 LNHDA and CDR2 SQIVND (reference sequence). This CDR3 has 14 amino acids. The CDR3 sequence is CASNPGLAGNTIYF. CDR3 sequence (DNA): TGTGCCAGTAACCCAGGATTAGCTGGAAACACCATATATTTT.

The chain has TRBV3-1 (or the pseudogene TRBV3-2) and TRBJ1-1; maybe TRBD1 (6 bases). CDR1 is LGHDT and CDR2 is YNNKEL in the germline V gene (reference sequence). CDR3 length: 15 residues. V lost 1 base, J lost 6 bases, and 15 bases lay in between. CDR3 protein: CASSQGNRVNAEAFF. CDR3 coding DNA: TGTGCCAGCAGCCAAGGAAACAGGGTAAATGCTGAAGCTTTCTTT.

V gene TRBV7-9 combines with J gene TRBJ2-1; 7 positions agree with TRBD1. With 4 bases clipped from V and 1 base from J, the junction kept 7 bases outside the gene matches. CDR3 length: 16 amino acids. Germline V gives CDR1 SEHNR, CDR2 FQNEAQ (reference sequence). The CDR3 is CASSSGQRTSYNEQFF. CDR3 DNA: TGTGCCAGCAGCTCGGGACAGCGAACTTCCTACAATGAGCAGTTCTTC.

The chain links TRBV25-1 to TRBJ1-1; a possible D gene is TRBD1 (5 bases). Germline V lookup: CDR1 MGHDK, CDR2 SYGVNS. Trimming pared 3 bases from V and 9 bases from J, leaving 17 bases between. This CDR3 has 14 residues. Here the CDR3 DNA reads TGTGCCAGCAGTGACCCTGGACACGGTACTCAAGCTTTCTTT. It specifies CASSDPGHGTQAFF.

Details on this clone: This same CDR3 is encoded by further DNA sequences in the sample. The rearrangement joins TRBV7-9 to TRBJ1-6; 7 bases fit TRBD1. After removal of 2 bases from V and 5 bases from J, the junction contained 0 bases not matched to a gene. The V gene's germline CDR1 is SEHNR and CDR2 FQNEAQ (reference sequence). The CDR3 runs 14 residues. CDR3 sequence (DNA): TGTGCCAGCAGCTTAACAGGGGATAATTCACCCCTCCACTTT. Translating gives CASSLTGDNSPLHF.

The CDR3 protein is CASSVEWGRWTRSHTGELFF. The CDR3 nucleotides are TGTGCCAGCAGTGTGGAATGGGGCCGTTGGACCCGGAGCCACACCGGGGAGCTGTTTTTT. The V gene is TRBV6-1, the J gene TRBJ2-2, with D perhaps TRBD1 (5 bases). Germline V lookup: CDR1 MNHNS, CDR2 SASEGT. The V end was cut by 4 bases, the J end by 3 bases, with 27 bases between. CDR3 size: 20 residues.

The CDR3 reads CASTPQGLWNEQFF. The CDR3 DNA reads TGTGCCAGTACCCCGCAGGGGCTTTGGAATGAGCAGTTCTTC. This chain connects TRBV19 to TRBJ2-1; tentative D call: TRBD1 (6 bases). The CDR3 extends over 14 amino acids. V shed 7 bases and J shed 7 bases, with 17 bases lying between them. CDR1 and CDR2 from the germline V gene are LNHDA and SQIVND (reference sequence).

The V gene is TRBV19, the J gene TRBJ1-2; 7 nucleotides line up with TRBD1. Germline V lookup: CDR1 LNHDA, CDR2 SQIVND (reference sequence). The CDR3 consists of 17 residues. V was pared by 4 bases and J by 5 bases, with 16 bases of the junction left unmatched. The CDR3 sequence: CASSRPNRDRVFYGYTF. DNA for the CDR3: TGTGCCAGTAGTAGACCAAATCGCGACAGGGTTTTTTATGGCTACACCTTC.

The rearrangement links TRBV4-1 to TRBJ1-5; D is ambiguous. V lost 4 bases and J 2 bases, leaving 18 bases between the germline ends. The CDR3 contains 17 residues. Germline CDR1 reads MGHRA; CDR2 reads YSYEKL. The CDR3 loop is CASSLSGQALGNQPQHF. The CDR3 nucleotides read TGCGCCAGCAGCCTCTCTGGGCAGGCCTTGGGCAATCAGCCCCAGCATTTT.

The chain joins TRBV5-1 to TRBJ2-5; 11 positions match TRBD2. CDR3 length: 16 residues. J lost 7 bases, V lost 4 bases, and 12 bases had no gene match. The V gene's germline CDR1 is SGHRS and CDR2 YFSETQ. The CDR3 coding sequence is TGCGCCAGCAGCCAGGGACTAGCGGTCCCCGTGGGGACCCAGTACTTC. Translation: CASSQGLAVPVGTQYF. The full variable domain, in which reference TRBV5-1 and TRBJ2-5 provide the parts outside the CDR3, is KAGVTQTPRYLIKTRGQQVTLSCSPISGHRSVSWYQQTPGQGLQFLFEYFSETQRNKGNFPGRFSGRQFSNSRSEMNVSTLELGDSALYLCASSQGLAVPVGTQYFGPGTRLLVL.